This T cell receptor (beta chain) was captured by sequencing in a study of T-cell memory formation after mild COVID-19. Findings and limits, study-wide: Mainly in CM and EM were contracting CD4+ clones; CD8+ were in EMRA. A subset of responding clones appeared in pre-infection memory, suggesting cross-reactive memory joined.

Points on this clonotype: Its antigen remains unidentified.

UMIs and sample barcodes were carried by the TCR alpha and TCR beta cDNA libraries that 5'RACE produced using constant-segment primers. In TCRdb, the 5' RACE reads were re-called with MiXCR into one record per CDR3 protein. The profile shows 140,000 to 150,000 distinct CDR3 sequences, 15% to 20% of them singletons. This CDR3 spans 11 amino acids. Germline V gene lookup returns CDR1 DFQATT and CDR2 SNEGSKA (reference sequence). Between the trimmed V and J ends, which lost 6 bases and 6 bases, there was a span of 8 bases. What was sequenced was PBMCs or a T cell subset sorted from them (not recorded which). This rearrangement joins TRBV20-1 to TRBJ2-2; the D is unclear. This clonotype originated in an adult woman who had mild COVID-19 (a few samples of this study predate the infection). Cell type and time point are not known. The CDR3 sequence: CSAVRAGELFF. For the CDR3, the DNA is TGCAGTGCGGTCCGGGCCGGGGAGCTGTTTTTT.